The 10 T cell receptor beta chains below all came from one sample that was sequenced in a study of cytomegalovirus exposure and HLA in healthy donors. The study ran its PCR with 60 Vbeta and 13 Jbeta primers. Method: immunoSEQ multiplex PCR; TCRdb's copy keeps in-frame clones and lacks some. Of under 300,000 clones listed, approximately 84% are singletons. Material: PBMCs. The receptors come from a middle-aged woman in good health and CMV-seropositive.

The chain employs TRBV6-5 and TRBJ2-2; tentative D call: TRBD2 (5 bases). Germline CDR1 is MNHEY and CDR2 is SVGAGI. V lost 1 base, J lost 6 bases, and 9 bases lay in between. This CDR3 spans 14 amino acids. Here the CDR3 DNA reads TGTGCCAGCAGTTACTATCCCGGGGCCGGGGAGCTGTTTTTT. As protein: CASSYYPGAGELFF.

The V call is TRBV28, the J call TRBJ1-5, with 9 nucleotides matching TRBD1. Looked up from germline, CDR1 is MDHEN and CDR2 is SYDVKM. Unmatched junction bases numbered 6, after V lost 6 bases and J lost 0 bases. The CDR3 sequence is 16 residues long. This CDR3 reads CASRPGTGYSNQPQHF. CDR3 nucleotides: TGTGCCAGCAGACCCGGGACAGGGTATAGCAATCAGCCCCAGCATTTT.

The chain links TRBV6-5 to TRBJ2-7; 11 nucleotides line up with TRBD1. V shed 4 bases, J shed 7 bases, and the junction held 3 bases outside the gene matches. The V gene's germline CDR1 is MNHEY and CDR2 SVGAGI. The CDR3 is 13 amino acids. CDR3 in DNA: TGTGCCAGCAGTTCGGACAGGGGGCTTGAGCAGTACTTC. Protein sequence: CASSSDRGLEQYF.

The chain combines TRBV6-5 with TRBJ2-7; no clear D. The CDR3 has 9 residues. Germline V gene sequence: CDR1 MNHEY, CDR2 SVGAGI. The CDR3 spells CASSYGGSV. The CDR3 nucleotides read TGTGCCAGCAGTTACGGCGGTTCGGTC.

The chain uses TRBV6-5 and TRBJ2-5; TRBD2 aligns across 8 bases. The J segment lost 5 bases and the V segment lost 5 bases, leaving 10 bases of the junction unmatched. CDR1 MNHEY and CDR2 SVGAGI come from the germline V gene. The CDR3 totals 15 residues. The CDR3 region has the DNA TGTGCCAGCAGTCGGGGCGGGAGGCACGGCGAGACCCAGTACTTC. Amino acids: CASSRGGRHGETQYF.

The J gene is TRBJ1-2, the V gene TRBV2; tentatively, D is TRBD1 (6 bases). Trimming stripped 2 bases from V and 5 bases from J, with 21 bases between. Germline values: CDR1 SNHLY, CDR2 FYNNEI. This CDR3 spans 17 amino acids. DNA of the CDR3: TGTGCCAGCAGTGAATGGGTTCGGGGGGCACAGGGTTATGGCTACACCTTC. This gives the protein CASSEWVRGAQGYGYTF.

The rearrangement joins TRBV5-6 to TRBJ2-7; 10 bases are a match to TRBD1. This CDR3 spans 15 amino acids. The germline CDR1 and CDR2 sequences are SGHDT and YYEEEE. V lost 1 base to trimming and J lost 5 bases; unmatched junction nucleotides: 6. The CDR3 DNA is TGTGCCAGCAGCTTGCCGGACAGGGGGTACCACGAGCAGTACTTC. Translated: CASSLPDRGYHEQYF.

In nucleotides, the CDR3 is TGTGCCAGCAGCCAAGGCCGGGACAGGTGGAGTCATGGCACTGAAGCTTTCTTT. Residues: CASSQGRDRWSHGTEAFF. The V gene is TRBV14, the J gene TRBJ1-1, with 8 bases lining up with TRBD1. V lost 1 base, J lost 4 bases, and 14 bases stayed unmatched. Per the germline V gene, CDR1 is SGHDN and CDR2 is FVKESK. The CDR3 extends over 18 amino acids. The whole variable domain, filled in from reference TRBV14 and TRBJ1-1, reads EAGVTQFPSHSVIEKGQTVTLRCDPISGHDNLYWYRRVMGKEIKFLLHFVKESKQDESGMPNNRFLAERTGGTYSTLKVQPAELEDSGVYFCASSQGRDRWSHGTEAFFGQGTRLTVV.

This rearrangement joins TRBV28 to TRBJ1-2, with D tentatively TRBD1 (5 bases). CDR1 and CDR2 (germline): MDHEN, SYDVKM. The V end was cut by 4 bases, the J end by 10 bases, with 25 bases between. This CDR3 is 16 amino acids long. The CDR3 region is CASSSPAGRRLDVYTF. In nucleotides, the CDR3 is TGTGCCAGCAGTTCCCCAGCAGGGCGAAGATTGGATGTCTACACCTTC.

The genes are TRBV11-2 and TRBJ2-7; 10 bases are a match to TRBD1. Germline V gives CDR1 SGHAT, CDR2 FQNNGV. The ends lost 1 base at V and 2 bases at J; junction bases unmatched: 2. This CDR3 is 15 amino acids long. DNA of the CDR3: TGTGCCAGCAGCTTAGGACAGGGGGCCGCCTACGAGCAGTACTTC. Encoded protein: CASSLGQGAAYEQYF.